This T cell receptor (beta chain) came from a study of cytomegalovirus exposure and HLA in healthy donors (dated by TCRdb to the late 2010s). For the study in its entirety: According to an earlier analysis of a few hundred of the donors, some 180 million T cells yielded 117 million unique TCR beta sequences and about 300 Gb of sequence data. An early release that covered more than 550 HLA-typed donors contained approximately 300 gigabases of sequencing data and some 87 million unique TCR sequences. In addition to the first cohort of 666 subjects, a separate validation cohort of approximately 130 different subjects was used. Roughly 5 DR-DQ haplotypes were handled as single units for association and clustering, since linkage in the cohort was strong. The number of donors typed differed by locus, with roughly 620-640 for A, B, C, DRB1 and DQB1, around 500 for DQA1, 600 to 610 for DPA1, and some 450 for DPB1. On average, about 240,000 unique TCR beta nucleotide sequences were sequenced per donor among 398 genotyped donors of the cohort, with roughly 19% of those sequences being non-productive. In an earlier analysis of a few hundred of the donors, high-throughput TCR beta sequencing was used to judge whether each TCR beta V gene segment behaved as functional or pseudogenic. To predict cytomegalovirus infection status, the study combined high-throughput TCR immunosequencing, statistical association of individual TCRs with disease status, and machine learning. Donor age, sex, ethnicity and CMV serostatus were compiled together with the repertoire data. Genome-wide SNP genotypes for about 65% of the roughly 700 donors were used in a later genetic analysis, which treated that subset as a discovery cohort. Among the roughly 430 genotyped donors, approximately 82% belonged to the genetic ancestry cluster associated with self-reported Caucasian donors. Both class I and class II loci were covered by HLA typing, at four-digit resolution. Using immunosequencing, the study profiled T cell repertoires from fewer than 850 subjects and related those repertoires to cytomegalovirus serostatus. The study aimed to test whether cataloging public T cell receptors could reveal signatures of past pathogen exposure. Rather than drawing on any new phenotypic data, the later analysis identified candidate immune exposures from TCR beta sequences and the way those sequences occurred across donors. All discovery cohort repertoires had been generated using a single sequencing platform. A later analysis re-analyzed previously published TCR beta repertoires from about 730 donors and added high-resolution HLA genotyping to study TCR occurrence patterns.

As concerns this clone: Its antigen remains undetermined. It has no much larger one-base neighbor in the sample; base qualities were not kept.

The cohort comprised some 700 healthy bone marrow donors. All cohort members were sampled while nominally healthy, although unrecorded immune exposures were likely present. The donor was CMV seronegative and was included in the group of several hundred seronegative cohort members. A peripheral blood sample was collected from each donor, and TCR beta sequencing was performed on peripheral blood mononuclear cells. The Qiagen DNeasy Blood Extraction Kit was used to extract genomic DNA from the blood cell samples. From a lookup of the germline V gene, CDR1 and CDR2 are SGHRS and YFSETQ. From cysteine to phenylalanine, the CDR3 is 14 amino acids long. Only CDR3 DNA remains: 42 bases, in frame from the first base. Trimming takes 3 bases from V and 8 bases from J, and the germline ends sit 15 bases apart. The library relied on the immunoSEQ multiplex PCR assay. For the multiplex PCR, a mixture combining 60 forward primers for TCR Vbeta segments and 13 reverse primers for TCR Jbeta segments was used. A multiplex PCR assay on genomic DNA amplified the CDR3 region of rearranged TCR beta genes. On the Illumina HiSeq System, the amplified TCR beta libraries were sequenced as 87-base-pair reads. For the original study's pipeline: A later analysis counted around 72 million unique TCR beta chains across the 600 to 850 repertoires, and 10 million to 12 million of these chains were shared by at least two donors. A nearest-neighbor algorithm error-corrected the raw reads and collapsed the reads into unique sequences, merging closely related sequences to remove PCR and sequencing errors. CDR3 sequences were aligned to IMGT reference sequences to assign V, D and J gene segments. For a sequence to be retained, a match of at least six nucleotides was required to both a V gene segment and a J gene segment. A rearrangement counted as productive if the CDR3 had no stop codons and remained in frame with V and J, and every other rearrangement counted as non-productive. CDR3 was defined by IMGT convention, running from the second conserved V-encoded cysteine to the conserved J-encoded phenylalanine. The earlier analysis of approximately 500 of the donors excluded sequences that lacked an unambiguous match to a single V gene segment. An earlier analysis of a few hundred of the donors called V segments functional above 56.7% productive rearrangements and segregating when the between-donor standard deviation exceeded 5%. A statistical classification framework was developed to diagnose cytomegalovirus status using the catalog of TCR beta chain sequences. V and J gene assignment, in a later analysis, came from comparing TCR nucleotide sequences with IMGT/GENE-DB human TR gene sequences. In a later analysis, CDR3 sequences and most-parsimonious VDJ recombination scenarios were assigned using the TCRdist pipeline. In a later analysis, each TCR beta chain was defined by its CDR3 amino acid sequence together with its V-gene family, and reads without a unique V-gene family were excluded. In a later analysis, 450 to 600 highly shared, low-generation-probability nucleotide sequences were removed to address suspected cross-contamination and a sequencing artifact. In a later analysis, a clonal expansion index was calculated for each public chain from normalized within-repertoire ranks of inferred template counts. In a later analysis, generation probabilities were computed using a VDJ recombination model fitted to out-of-frame rearrangements, and the results were checked against IGoR. A later analysis scored TCR-TCR, TCR-HLA and TCR-CMV co-occurrence with hypergeometric tests, applying a repertoire-size bias correction to TCR pairs. In a later analysis, false discovery rates were estimated by permuting HLA or CMV assignments 20 times. In a later analysis, co-occurring TCRs were grouped using DBSCAN, and TCRdist sequence similarity was added for clustering within HLA-allele-positive subsets. Repertoires with fewer than 30,000 or more than 120,000 public chains were left out of co-occurrence clustering, as were about 5 repertoires with anomalous nucleotide sharing. TCRdb took over this immuneACCESS table, retaining in-frame rearrangements with V and J assigned. Such tables are incomplete; in checked studies, under half of the missing clones stem from an unresolved V gene, and the remainder is unexplained. V and J calls and clone size are given by that table; D and trimming were obtained from the DNA. The sample yields approximately 46,000 clones; approximately 70% were counted once. The ten largest clones add up to roughly 6.3% of the sample.

Here is what the overall study found, with its caveats: When HLA alleles, especially DR and DQ, strongly co-occurred, TCR associations were difficult to assign to individual alleles. A later analysis reported that several top co-occurrence clusters appeared linked to parvovirus B19, influenza, CMV and Epstein-Barr virus. A later analysis associated roughly 17,000 TCR beta sequences with specific HLA alleles at a false discovery rate of 0.05. The cohort was sequenced for TCR beta chains only, and without alpha or paired-chain data the features that could be detected were limited. The classifier was reported to diagnose cytomegalovirus status with high specificity and sensitivity in both the original and validation cohorts. Most TCR sequences were observed very rarely across donors, whereas some public TCRs were present in many individuals. The presence/absence analyses assumed that sequencing depth was roughly uniform across donors, and that assumption may not be true. Most CMV-associated TCR beta chains appeared to be HLA-restricted in a later analysis, and the HLA associations seemed to be driven largely by CMV exposure. A cluster of highly shared sequence variants was judged likely to represent a technical artifact of the sequencing pipeline. Fewer than 20 rarely observed V segments, including chromosome 9 orphons, were excluded from the earlier analysis of several hundred of the donors because counts were too low. An earlier analysis of around 540 of the donors showed that most TCR beta V segments appeared in productive rearrangements either about 87% or about 30% of the time, which broadly matched IMGT annotations. In a later analysis, TCR association rates were found to vary across HLA loci, with the most associated TCRs seen for DRB1 alleles and the fewest for HLA-C alleles. A further reported finding was that TCR beta sequences accurately predicted the HLA-A and HLA-B alleles for most subjects in the first cohort. In a later analysis, HLA-associated TCR beta chains were found to be more clonally expanded and to have lower generation probabilities than equally common non-associated chains. Because the 87-base-pair reads could not distinguish some IMGT-functional V segments, including TRBV6-2 and TRBV6-3, those segments were excluded. The authors suggested that the approach could potentially be extended to other disease states and immunological phenotypes. A later genetic analysis reported fewer N-insertions in productive TCRs among donors in an Asian-associated ancestry cluster than the roughly 700-donor mean. The only immune exposure information available for the cohort was CMV serostatus. In the study, about 150 TCR beta chains were listed as associated with cytomegalovirus. In vitro tests confirmed that a few of the cytomegalovirus-associated TCR beta chains recognize cytomegalovirus antigens. Because some donors lacked HLA typing at each locus, the association tests relied only on the typed subset. V-gene and J-gene trimming of TCR beta chains was associated with a missense DCLRE1C variant in a later genetic analysis, and the association was replicated in an independent cohort. Linkage disequilibrium might explain the correlated functional status among segregating V segments, but an unknown experimental factor could not be excluded.

Sequenced: PBMCs. This TCR was recovered from a man aged 25 to 40 in good health and CMV-seronegative. This chain is built from TRBV5-1 and TRBJ2-1, with TRBD1 perhaps the D gene, on 6 matching bases. In nucleotide form, the sequence is TGCGCCAGCAGCTCATTACAGGGATTCGATGAGCAGTTCTTC. Its product reads: CASSSLQGFDEQFF.